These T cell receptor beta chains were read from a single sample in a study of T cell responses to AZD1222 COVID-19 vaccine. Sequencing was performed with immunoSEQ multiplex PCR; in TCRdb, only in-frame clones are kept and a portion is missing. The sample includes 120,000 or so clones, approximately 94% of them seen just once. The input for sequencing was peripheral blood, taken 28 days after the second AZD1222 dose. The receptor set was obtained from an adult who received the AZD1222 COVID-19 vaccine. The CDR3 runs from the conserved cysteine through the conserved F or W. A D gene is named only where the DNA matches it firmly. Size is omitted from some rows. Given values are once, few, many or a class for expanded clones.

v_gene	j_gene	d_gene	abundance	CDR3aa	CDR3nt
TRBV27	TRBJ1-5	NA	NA	CATRTGIESNQPQHF	TGTGCCACCAGAACAGGCATAGAAAGCAATCAGCCCCAGCATTTT
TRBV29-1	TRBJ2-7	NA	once	CSVGVGNSYEQYF	TGCAGCGTTGGGGTCGGGAACTCCTACGAGCAGTACTTC
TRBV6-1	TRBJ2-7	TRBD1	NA	CASSEARSQGAGYEQYF	TGTGCCAGCAGTGAAGCTAGGTCACAGGGGGCGGGCTACGAGCAGTACTTC
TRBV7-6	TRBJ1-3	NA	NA	CASSLGSGNTIYF	TGTGCCAGCAGCTTAGGCTCTGGAAACACCATATATTTT
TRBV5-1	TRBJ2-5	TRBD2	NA	CASSLELAGGQGTQYF	TGCGCCAGCAGCTTGGAACTAGCGGGGGGGCAGGGGACCCAGTACTTC
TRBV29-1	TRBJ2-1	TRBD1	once	CSVGDRGSYNEQFF	TGCAGCGTAGGGGACAGGGGATCCTACAATGAGCAGTTCTTC
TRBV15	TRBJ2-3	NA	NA	CATSRDRGRGGTDTQYF	TGTGCCACCAGCAGAGATCGCGGCAGGGGTGGTACAGATACGCAGTATTTT
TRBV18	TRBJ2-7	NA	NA	CASSPPAGRGYEQYF	TGTGCCAGCTCACCACCGGCAGGGAGAGGATACGAGCAGTACTTC
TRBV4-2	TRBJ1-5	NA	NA	CASSQERQGNQPQHF	TGTGCCAGCAGCCAAGAACGTCAGGGAAATCAGCCCCAGCATTTT
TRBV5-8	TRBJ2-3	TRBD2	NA	CASSWGMAGVLDTQYF	TGTGCCAGCAGCTGGGGCATGGCGGGAGTTCTGGATACGCAGTATTTT
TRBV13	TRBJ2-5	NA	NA	CASSLPGLETQYF	TGTGCCAGCAGCTTACCAGGTCTAGAGACCCAGTACTTC
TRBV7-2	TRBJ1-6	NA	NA	CASSLSKGQSNSPLHF	TGTGCCAGCAGCTTGAGCAAGGGGCAGAGTAATTCACCCCTCCACTTT
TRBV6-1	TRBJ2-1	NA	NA	CASSEPLVGPYNEQFF	TGTGCCAGCAGTGAACCTTTGGTGGGGCCCTACAATGAGCAGTTCTTC
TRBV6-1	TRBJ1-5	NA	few	CASSDRGNQPQHF	TGTGCCAGCAGTGATAGAGGCAATCAGCCCCAGCATTTT
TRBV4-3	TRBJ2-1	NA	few	CASSPDYSGMGYNEQFF	TGCGCCAGCAGCCCCGATTACTCCGGGATGGGGTACAATGAGCAGTTCTTC
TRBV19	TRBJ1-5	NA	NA	CASSPQGSNQPQHF	TGTGCCAGTAGTCCCCAGGGCAGCAATCAGCCCCAGCATTTT
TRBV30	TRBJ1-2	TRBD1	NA	CAWARDSPYGYTF	TGTGCCTGGGCCCGGGACAGCCCTTATGGCTACACCTTC
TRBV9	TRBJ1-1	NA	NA	CASSGRTGTNKHTEAFF	TGTGCCAGCAGCGGACGAACAGGGACCAACAAACACACTGAAGCTTTCTTT
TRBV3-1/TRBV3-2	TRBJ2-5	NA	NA	CASSQDARQGPLQETQYF	TGTGCCAGCAGCCAAGATGCCCGCCAGGGTCCCTTACAAGAGACCCAGTACTTC
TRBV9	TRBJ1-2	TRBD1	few	CASSVGVGGVTGDGYTF	TGTGCCAGCAGCGTAGGTGTCGGTGGGGTGACAGGGGACGGCTACACCTTC
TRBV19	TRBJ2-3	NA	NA	CASSPNGQGDTQYF	TGTGCCAGTAGTCCCAATGGTCAAGGGGATACGCAGTATTTT
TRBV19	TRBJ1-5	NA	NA	CASSIVGTNQPQHF	TGTGCCAGTAGTATAGTGGGGACCAATCAGCCCCAGCATTTT
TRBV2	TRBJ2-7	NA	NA	CASSETDLSSYEQYF	TGTGCCAGCAGTGAGACGGACCTGAGCTCCTACGAGCAGTACTTC
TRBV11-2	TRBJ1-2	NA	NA	CASSIVGIGTF	NA
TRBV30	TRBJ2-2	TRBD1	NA	CASRGHTGELFF	TGTGCCTCCAGGGGGCACACCGGGGAGCTGTTTTTT
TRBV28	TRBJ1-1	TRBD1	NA	CASSFTQGADTEAFF	TGTGCCAGCAGTTTCACACAGGGGGCCGACACTGAAGCTTTCTTT
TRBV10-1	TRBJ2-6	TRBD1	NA	CASRGQDPFGANVLTF	TGCGCCAGCAGGGGACAGGATCCTTTTGGGGCCAACGTCCTGACTTTC
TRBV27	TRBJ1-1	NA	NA	CASSLFSDTEAFF	TGTGCCAGCAGTCTCTTCTCGGACACTGAAGCTTTCTTT
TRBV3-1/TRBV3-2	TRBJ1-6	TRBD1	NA	CASRPVGQGSPLHF	TGTGCCAGCAGACCGGTTGGACAGGGGTCACCCCTCCACTTT
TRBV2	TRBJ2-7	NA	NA	CASRGDGYEQYF	TGTGCCAGCAGGGGAGACGGATACGAGCAGTACTTC
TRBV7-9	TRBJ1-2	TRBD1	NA	CASSYRDRGQNYGYTF	TGTGCCAGCAGTTACAGGGACAGGGGGCAGAACTATGGCTACACCTTC
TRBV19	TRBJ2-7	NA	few	CASSLGGREHYEQYF	TGTGCCAGCTCCTTAGGAGGTAGGGAGCACTACGAGCAGTACTTC
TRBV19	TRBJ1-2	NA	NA	CASSMRGSNYGYTF	TGTGCCAGTAGTATGAGGGGATCTAACTATGGCTACACCTTC
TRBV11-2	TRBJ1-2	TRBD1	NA	CASSDYPQGREGYTF	TGTGCCAGCAGCGATTACCCACAGGGGAGGGAAGGCTACACCTTC
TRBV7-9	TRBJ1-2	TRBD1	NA	CASSFGQGSHYGYTF	TGTGCCAGCAGCTTCGGACAGGGTTCACACTATGGCTACACCTTC
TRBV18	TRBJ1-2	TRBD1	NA	CASSPDRGGYTF	TGTGCCAGCTCACCGGACAGGGGTGGCTACACCTTC
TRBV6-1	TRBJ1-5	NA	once	CASSEGRGKDALVVGNQPQHF	TGTGCCAGCAGTGAAGGTAGGGGAAAGGATGCATTGGTAGTAGGCAATCAGCCCCAGCATTTT
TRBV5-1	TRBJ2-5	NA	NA	CASSSLGDGTQYF	TGCGCCAGCAGCTCCCTAGGCGATGGGACCCAGTACTTC
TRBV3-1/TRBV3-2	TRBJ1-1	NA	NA	CASSRGYTEAFF	TGTGCCAGCAGTCGTGGGTACACTGAAGCTTTCTTT